The clone carrying this T cell receptor (beta chain) was seen a single time. The sample is drawn from a study of blood T cell repertoires in COVID-19. Study summary: There were acute and convalescent COVID-19 samples, and they came from the United States, Italy and Spain.

TCRdb's copy holds only in-frame clones and misses some; the assay was immunoSEQ multiplex PCR. Here the sample spans about 210,000 clones, just over 90% being singletons. The V gene's germline CDR1 is MNHEY and CDR2 SMNVEV (reference sequence). Trimming cost V 4 bases and J 0 bases, with 4 bases left between them. There are 12 residues in the CDR3. The sequence came from a man aged 25 to 40 with acute or convalescent COVID-19. The sample was peripheral blood. V is TRBV27 and J is TRBJ2-7; D call uncertain. DNA of the CDR3: TGTGCCAGCAGTTCCCTCTCCTACGAGCAGTACTTC. Translating gives CASSSLSYEQYF.